This T cell receptor (beta chain) was recovered during a study of control samples from healthy donors and cancer patients. Germline CDR1 KGHDR, CDR2 SFDVKD. The CDR3 loop spans 16 amino acids. V lost 3 bases and J lost 0; bases outside the gene matches: 4. The table came from immunoSEQ multiplex PCR; TCRdb's copy has only in-frame clones and leaves some out. The repertoire holds some 120,000 clones, with 93% as singletons. The genes are TRBV24-1 and TRBJ2-1; 7 nucleotides line up with TRBD2. The sequenced sample consisted of PBMCs. This receptor was identified in a man in his forties or fifties with head and neck cancer. The CDR3: CATSDRRGSSYNEQFF. DNA of the CDR3: TGTGCCACCAGTGATAGGCGGGGGTCCTCCTACAATGAGCAGTTCTTC.